This T cell receptor (beta chain) was sequenced during a study of blood T cell repertoires in COVID-19. Study-level information: Sites across the United States, Italy and Spain contributed samples from acute and convalescent COVID-19. T cells, B-cell-depleted T cells, or PBMCs provided the cDNA or gDNA that served as material.

The CDR3 is 14 residues long. V shed 4 bases and J 4 bases; nucleotides not matched to a gene: 5. The V gene's germline CDR1 is SGHRS and CDR2 YFSETQ. The Seattle site enrolled patients during active infection and followed them longitudinally. How the authors handled the data: The authors estimated nucleated cell counts from reference gene primer amplification. Some clones are missing from TCRdb's copy, which holds only in-frame ones; the method was immunoSEQ multiplex PCR. For V, J and clone size, that table is used; D and trimming come from the DNA. The sample has about 160,000 clones, under 85% seen once.

The sequence was obtained from a man aged 80 or over with COVID-19, enrolled during active disease. The chain uses TRBV5-1 and TRBJ1-2; TRBD1 aligns across 9 bases. The specimen was peripheral blood. CDR3 in DNA: TGCGCCAGCAGCGACCGGGACAGGGCCTATGGCTACACCTTC. It specifies CASSDRDRAYGYTF.